The clone carrying this T cell receptor (beta chain) was seen many times. Trimming took off 7 bases at V and 0 bases at J, with 18 bases between the two ends. There are 16 residues in the CDR3. This specimen comes from a study of T cells in Graves' hyperthyroidism and ophthalmopathy. Amplification of TCR beta CDR3 regions was performed using RNA transcripts as template. With the HTBI primer set, the TCR CDR3 went through a first round of RT-PCR. TCRdb reprocessed the multiplex PCR reads via MiXCR and lists one record per CDR3 protein. The table lists hundreds of thousands of distinct CDR3 sequences, about 15% of them singletons, with around 4.5% in the top ten. Under 3 months was the duration of disease in ophthalmopathy patients, who also had a Clinical Activity Score of at least 3 and a NOSPECS grade of at least 4. Clinical symptoms, serum thyroxine and TRAb, thyroid ultrasound and orbital computed tomography together formed the diagnostic basis.

This clonotype was sampled from a woman in her forties with Graves' ophthalmopathy. The rearrangement joins TRBV12-3 or TRBV12-4 to TRBJ1-2; D is unresolved. Input material: blood. This CDR3 is CASTLAVTATNYGYTF. Written as DNA, the CDR3 is TGTGCCAGCACCCTGGCTGTCACGGCGACTAACTATGGCTACACCTTC.